These T cell receptor beta chains were read from a single sample in a study of blood T cell repertoires in COVID-19. Produced via immunoSEQ multiplex PCR; TCRdb's table is partial and in-frame only. The repertoire holds more than 450,000 clones, with roughly 87% as singletons. Sequencing was carried out using PBMCs or T cells enriched from blood (not recorded which). The receptors come from a woman aged 18-35 years who had recovered from COVID-19. CDR3s include the opening cysteine and the closing phenylalanine or tryptophan. A D gene is named only where the DNA matches it firmly. Clone size is given for some rows only: seen once, a few or many times, or a class if the clone is expanded.

CASRPYRGVDQPQHF | TGTGCCAGTAGGCCTTACAGGGGCGTAGATCAGCCCCAGCATTTT | TRBV19 | . | TRBD1 | TRBJ1-5
CASSPTPSNPLREQFF | TGTGCCAGCAGTCCGACCCCTAGCAATCCCTTACGCGAGCAGTTCTTC | TRBV2 | . | . | TRBJ2-1
CASFSTFSDTEAFF | TGTGCCAGTTTCTCGACATTTTCGGACACTGAAGCTTTCTTT | TRBV19 | few | . | TRBJ1-1
CASSHRDDYGYTF | TGTGCCAGCAGTCACAGGGACGACTATGGCTACACCTTC | TRBV3-1/TRBV3-2 | . | . | TRBJ1-2
CAWSRETSREQYF | TGTGCCTGGTCCCGGGAGACCTCCCGAGAGCAGTACTTC | TRBV30 | . | . | TRBJ2-7
CASRLATLISGGPNTEAFF | TGTGCAAGTCGCTTAGCAACCCTGATCTCAGGGGGCCCGAACACTGAAGCTTTCTTT | TRBV12-2 | . | . | TRBJ1-1
CASGLVRDGRGLPETQYF | TGTGCTAGTGGTTTGGTACGAGACGGCAGGGGGCTACCAGAGACCCAGTACTTC | TRBV12-5 | . | TRBD1 | TRBJ2-5
CASSKARQGSYGYTF | TGTGCCAGCAGCAAAGCTAGACAGGGATCCTATGGCTACACCTTC | TRBV21-1 | . | . | TRBJ1-2
CASRASGGQDTGELFF | TGCGCCAGCAGGGCTAGCGGGGGGCAAGATACCGGGGAGCTGTTTTTT | TRBV4-1 | . | TRBD2 | TRBJ2-2
CASSLESLGFNGYTF | TGCGCCAGCAGCTTGGAATCCCTGGGCTTCAATGGCTACACCTTC | TRBV5-1 | . | . | TRBJ1-2
CASSLNTGGSEQYF | TGTGCCAGCAGCCTTAATACAGGGGGTAGCGAGCAGTACTTC | TRBV11-2 | . | TRBD1 | TRBJ2-7
CAWSVGQGLEAFF | TGTGCCTGGAGTGTGGGGCAGGGGCTTGAAGCTTTCTTT | TRBV30 | . | . | TRBJ1-1
CASSWIRREQYF | TGTGCCAGCAGCTGGATACGGAGGGAGCAGTACTTC | TRBV5-8 | . | . | TRBJ2-7
CASSPTGERLYGYTF | TGTGCCAGCAGCCCCACAGGGGAAAGGCTCTATGGCTACACCTTC | TRBV28 | . | TRBD1 | TRBJ1-2
CASFRDSGNTGELFF | TGCGCCAGCTTCCGGGACAGCGGGAACACCGGGGAGCTGTTTTTT | TRBV5-1 | . | TRBD1 | TRBJ2-2
CASSKGWQGGIPTF | TGTGCCAGTAGTAAAGGATGGCAGGGGGGCATTCCCACCTTC | TRBV19 | once | TRBD1 | TRBJ1-2
CASSLDGQMNTEAFF | TGCGCCAGCAGCTTGGATGGACAGATGAACACTGAAGCTTTCTTT | TRBV5-1 | . | . | TRBJ1-1
CASSPLTGRDTEAFF | TGTGCCAGCAGCCCATTAACAGGGAGGGACACTGAAGCTTTCTTT | TRBV11-1 | . | . | TRBJ1-1